A selection of T cell receptor beta chains follows, all from one sample in a study of cytomegalovirus exposure and HLA in healthy donors. Generated by immunoSEQ multiplex PCR, the TCRdb table keeps only in-frame clones and is missing some. Of approximately 140,000 clones in the sample, roughly 79% were seen once. The sequencing input was PBMCs. These receptors all stem from a woman aged 50 to 60 in good health and CMV-seronegative. Both conserved end residues are part of each CDR3. A D gene is named only where the DNA matches it firmly. Rows may omit the clone size; those that give it use once, few, many or a size class.

j_call v_call clone_size d_call cdr3_nt cdr3_aa
TRBJ2-5 TRBV29-1 NA NA TGCAGCGTTGAAGCCCTTGGGAGTCCAGGGACCCAGTACTTC CSVEALGSPGTQYF
TRBJ2-1 TRBV5-1 NA TRBD1 TGCGCCAGCAGCTTGGGTGGACAGGGCTACAATGAGCAGTTCTTC CASSLGGQGYNEQFF
TRBJ2-2 TRBV11-3 NA TRBD2 TGTGCCAGCAGCTTAGGGACTAGCGGGAGAATCGGGGAGCTGTTTTTT CASSLGTSGRIGELFF
TRBJ2-7 TRBV30 few TRBD1 TGTGCCTGGAGTAAATCCCGGACAGGGAGCCCAATCGAGCAGTACTTC CAWSKSRTGSPIEQYF
TRBJ2-5 TRBV7-7 NA NA TGTGCTAGCAGCCCAGGACAGTACCAAGAGACCCAGTACTTC CASSPGQYQETQYF
TRBJ1-2 TRBV25-1 once NA TGTGCCAGCAGTGAATACAGGGGTAACTATGGCTACACCTTC CASSEYRGNYGYTF
TRBJ1-2 TRBV6-5 NA TRBD1 TGTGCCAGCACACACAGGGGAACTAACTATGGCTACACCTTC CASTHRGTNYGYTF
TRBJ1-4 TRBV21-1 NA NA TGTGCCAGCAGCACCCTGACAGACCCCTGTGAAAAACTGTTTTTT CASSTLTDPCEKLFF
TRBJ2-3 TRBV5-1 NA TRBD1 TGCGCCAGCAGCTACGGACAGGGGAGATCTAGCACAGATACGCAGTATTTT CASSYGQGRSSTDTQYF
TRBJ2-1 TRBV7-2 NA TRBD2 TGTGCCAGCAGCTTGGCACTAGCGGACAATGAGCAGTTCTTC CASSLALADNEQFF
TRBJ2-3 TRBV2 NA NA TGTGCCAGCAGTGCCGGGAGCCAAGATACGCAGTATTTT CASSAGSQDTQYF
TRBJ2-1 TRBV27 NA NA TGTGCCAGCAGTTTAGGGAACCCGGGGTTTAAGAATGAGCAGTTCTTC CASSLGNPGFKNEQFF
TRBJ2-3 TRBV5-4 NA TRBD2 TGTGCCAGCAGCTTGGCGGGACTAGCTACAGATACGCAGTATTTT CASSLAGLATDTQYF
TRBJ2-7 TRBV7-8 few NA TGTGCCAGCAGCCTGGGGACTGATTTCTCCTACGAGCAGTACTTC CASSLGTDFSYEQYF
TRBJ2-4 TRBV4-3 once NA TGCGCCAGCAGCCAAGATAATCTAGGCACAAACATTCAGTACTTC CASSQDNLGTNIQYF
TRBJ1-5 TRBV7-9 NA NA TGTGCCAGCACCTCGGGGGGGGCGAGCAATCAGCCCCAGCATTTT CASTSGGASNQPQHF
TRBJ2-7 TRBV27 few NA TGTGCCAGGGGGCCGTGCCCTTCAGGATCCGAGCAGTACTTC CARGPCPSGSEQYF
TRBJ2-7 TRBV5-6 NA NA TGTGCCAGCAGCACGGACACGCTTGCCTACGAGCAGTACTTC CASSTDTLAYEQYF